The clone carrying this T cell receptor (beta chain) was seen only a few times. TCRdb called the 5' RACE reads again in MiXCR, with one record for every CDR3 protein. The top ten hold 4.5% to 5.5% of the sample, which has about 40,000 distinct CDR3 sequences, roughly 5% seen once. CDR1 and CDR2 from the germline V gene are DFQATT and SNEGSKA (reference sequence). Unmatched junction bases numbered 8, after V lost 4 bases and J lost 5 bases. This CDR3 comprises 14 residues. The entry originates in a study of early T cells in non-severe SARS-CoV-2 infection. The receptor's source is an adult who was a healthcare worker with PCR-confirmed SARS-CoV-2 infection or an uninfected control (not recorded which). This chain joins TRBV20-1 and TRBJ2-3, with TRBD2 matching over 8 bases. The sample consisted of whole blood. The DNA for the CDR3 is TGCAGTGCTACTAAGCGGGAGATGAGAGATACGCAGTATTTT. It translates to CSATKREMRDTQYF.